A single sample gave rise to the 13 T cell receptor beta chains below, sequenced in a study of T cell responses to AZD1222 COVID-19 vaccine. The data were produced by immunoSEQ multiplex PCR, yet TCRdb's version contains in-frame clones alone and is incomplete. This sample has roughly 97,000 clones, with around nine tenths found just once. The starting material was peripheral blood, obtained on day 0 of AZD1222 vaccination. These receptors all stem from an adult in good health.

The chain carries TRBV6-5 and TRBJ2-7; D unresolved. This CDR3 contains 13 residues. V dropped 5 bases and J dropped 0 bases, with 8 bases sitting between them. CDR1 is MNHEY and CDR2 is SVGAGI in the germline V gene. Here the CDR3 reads CASSPGHSYEQYF. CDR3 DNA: TGTGCCAGCAGTCCAGGTCACTCCTACGAGCAGTACTTC.

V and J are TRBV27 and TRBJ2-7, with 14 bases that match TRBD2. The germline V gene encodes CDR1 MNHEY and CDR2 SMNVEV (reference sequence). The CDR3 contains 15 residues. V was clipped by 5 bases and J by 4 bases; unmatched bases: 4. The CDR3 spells CASSAGTSGGYEQYF. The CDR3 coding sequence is TGTGCCAGCAGTGCCGGGACTAGCGGGGGTTACGAGCAGTACTTC.

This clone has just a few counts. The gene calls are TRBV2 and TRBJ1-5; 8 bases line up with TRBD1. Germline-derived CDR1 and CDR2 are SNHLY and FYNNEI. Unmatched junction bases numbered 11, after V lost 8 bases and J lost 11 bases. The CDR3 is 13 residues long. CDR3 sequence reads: CASLDRGQGSQHF. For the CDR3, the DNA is TGTGCCAGCCTAGACAGGGGCCAGGGGTCCCAGCATTTT.

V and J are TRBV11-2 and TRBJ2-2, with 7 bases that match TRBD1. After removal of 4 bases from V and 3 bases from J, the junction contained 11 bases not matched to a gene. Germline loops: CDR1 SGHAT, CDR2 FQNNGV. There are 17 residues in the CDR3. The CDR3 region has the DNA TGTGCCAGCAGCTCTTCTCAGGGGGTGGGAGACACCGGGGAGCTGTTTTTT. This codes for CASSSSQGVGDTGELFF. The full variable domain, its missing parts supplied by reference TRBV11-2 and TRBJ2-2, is EAGVAQSPRYKIIEKRQSVAFWCNPISGHATLYWYQQILGQGPKLLIQFQNNGVVDDSQLPKDRFSAERLKGVDSTLKIQPAKLEDSAVYLCASSSSQGVGDTGELFFGEGSRLTVL.

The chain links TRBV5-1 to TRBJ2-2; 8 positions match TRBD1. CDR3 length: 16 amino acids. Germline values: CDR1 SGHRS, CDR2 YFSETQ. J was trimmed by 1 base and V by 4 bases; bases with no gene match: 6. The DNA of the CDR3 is TGCGCCAGCAGCCGCAGGACAGGGAAGAACACCGGGGAGCTGTTTTTT. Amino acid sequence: CASSRRTGKNTGELFF.

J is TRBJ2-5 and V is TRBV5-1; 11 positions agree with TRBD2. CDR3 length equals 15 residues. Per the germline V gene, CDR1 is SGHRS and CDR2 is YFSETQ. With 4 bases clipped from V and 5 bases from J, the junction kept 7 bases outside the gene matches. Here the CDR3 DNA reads TGCGCCAGCAGCGTGACTAGCGGGGTTGGGGAGACCCAGTACTTC. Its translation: CASSVTSGVGETQYF.

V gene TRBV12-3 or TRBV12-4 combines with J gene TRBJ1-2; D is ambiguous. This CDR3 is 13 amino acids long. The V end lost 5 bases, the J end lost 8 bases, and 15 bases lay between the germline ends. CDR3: CASSRMSGEGYTF. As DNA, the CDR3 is TGTGCCAGCAGTCGAATGTCAGGAGAGGGCTACACCTTC.

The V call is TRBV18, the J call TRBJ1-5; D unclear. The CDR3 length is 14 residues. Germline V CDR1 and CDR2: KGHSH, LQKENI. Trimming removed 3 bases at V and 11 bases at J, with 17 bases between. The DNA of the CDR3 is TGTGCCAGCTCACCCCCAGGTGACCGATGGGCCCAGCATTTT. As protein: CASSPPGDRWAQHF.

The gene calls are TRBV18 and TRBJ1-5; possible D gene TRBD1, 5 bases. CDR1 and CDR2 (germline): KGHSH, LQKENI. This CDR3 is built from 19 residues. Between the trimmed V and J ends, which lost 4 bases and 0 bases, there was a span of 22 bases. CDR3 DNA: TGTGCCAGCTCACGGTTGGGGCCTGGATCGGCTAATAGCAATCAGCCCCAGCATTTT. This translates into CASSRLGPGSANSNQPQHF.

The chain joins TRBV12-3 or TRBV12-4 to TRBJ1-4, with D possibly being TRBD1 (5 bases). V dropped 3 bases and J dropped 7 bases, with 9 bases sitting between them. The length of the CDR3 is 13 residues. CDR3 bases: TGTGCCAGCAGTTTCGGGGGTACTGAAAAACTGTTTTTT. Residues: CASSFGGTEKLFF.

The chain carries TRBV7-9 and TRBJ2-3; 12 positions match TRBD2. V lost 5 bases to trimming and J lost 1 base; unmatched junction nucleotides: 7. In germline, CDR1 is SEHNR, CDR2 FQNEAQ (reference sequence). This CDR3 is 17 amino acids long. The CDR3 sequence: CASSPNLAGGGTDTQYF. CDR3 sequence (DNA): TGTGCCAGCAGCCCCAATCTAGCGGGGGGGGGCACAGATACGCAGTATTTT.

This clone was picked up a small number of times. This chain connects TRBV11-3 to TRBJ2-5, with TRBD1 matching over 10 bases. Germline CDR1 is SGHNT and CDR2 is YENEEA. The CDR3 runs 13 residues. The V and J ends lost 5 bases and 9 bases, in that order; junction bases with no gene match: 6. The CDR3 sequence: CASSVDRGQAQYF. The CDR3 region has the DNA TGTGCCAGCAGCGTTGACAGGGGGCAGGCCCAGTACTTC.

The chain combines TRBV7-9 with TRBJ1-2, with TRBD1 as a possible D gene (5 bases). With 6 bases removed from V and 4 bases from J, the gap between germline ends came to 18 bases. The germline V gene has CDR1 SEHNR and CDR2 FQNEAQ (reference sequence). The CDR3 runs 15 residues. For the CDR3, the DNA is TGTGCCAGCAGTCAGCTAGGGACGGAAGCCTATGGCTACACCTTC. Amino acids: CASSQLGTEAYGYTF.